The rows below give T cell receptor beta chains drawn from one sample of a study of CD8 T cells in ankylosing spondylitis. TCRdb ran MiXCR on the 5' RACE reads and lists one entry per CDR3 protein. The table includes 650,000 to 800,000 distinct CDR3 sequences, under 20% detected once. The source material was blood, either unsorted or a sorted T cell fraction (not recorded which). Every receptor here comes from a male donor with ankylosing spondylitis. Each CDR3 is given with its conserved first and last residue. The D gene is left open where the match is weak. Clone size appears in some rows only: once, few, many, or a class for an expanded clone.

v_call: TRBV12-3/TRBV12-4; d_call: TRBD2; j_call: TRBJ2-2; clone_size: few; cdr3_length: 16; cdr3_nt: TGTGCCAGCAGTTTTTCTAGCGGGGGCGCGGTCGGGGAGCTGTTTTTT; cdr3_aa: CASSFSSGGAVGELFF
v_call: TRBV5-1; d_call: TRBD1; j_call: TRBJ2-7; clone_size: few; cdr3_length: 17; cdr3_nt: TGCGCCAGCAGCCTCTCCGGGACAGGGAGGACCCTCGCCGAGCAGTACTTC; cdr3_aa: CASSLSGTGRTLAEQYF
v_call: TRBV23-1; d_call: NA; j_call: TRBJ2-1; clone_size: NA; cdr3_length: 17; cdr3_nt: TGCGCCAGCAGTCAATGTGGTACACCCACGGACGACAATGAGCAGTTCTTC; cdr3_aa: CASSQCGTPTDDNEQFF
v_call: TRBV29-1; d_call: NA; j_call: TRBJ2-5; clone_size: few; cdr3_length: 13; cdr3_nt: TGCAGCGTTGAGATGCAGTCCCAAGAGACCCAGTACTTC; cdr3_aa: CSVEMQSQETQYF
v_call: TRBV5-5; d_call: NA; j_call: TRBJ1-3; clone_size: NA; cdr3_length: 15; cdr3_nt: TGTGCCAGCAGCCGTCTGGGGAACTCTGGAAACACCATATATTTT; cdr3_aa: CASSRLGNSGNTIYF
v_call: TRBV4-2; d_call: TRBD1; j_call: TRBJ1-1; clone_size: many; cdr3_length: 15; cdr3_nt: TGTGCCAGCAGTCTTGGACAGGGGGTGAACACTGAAGCTTTCTTT; cdr3_aa: CASSLGQGVNTEAFF
v_call: TRBV29-1; d_call: NA; j_call: TRBJ2-7; clone_size: few; cdr3_length: 13; cdr3_nt: TGCAGCGTTGCGGACCAGGATCCCTACGAGCAGTACTTC; cdr3_aa: CSVADQDPYEQYF
v_call: TRBV20-1; d_call: TRBD2; j_call: TRBJ2-7; clone_size: many; cdr3_length: 15; cdr3_nt: TGCAGTGCTAGAGATCCGCTAGCGGGGGTCTACGAGCAGTACTTC; cdr3_aa: CSARDPLAGVYEQYF
v_call: TRBV4-3; d_call: TRBD1; j_call: TRBJ2-7; clone_size: NA; cdr3_length: 15; cdr3_nt: TGCGCCAGCAGCATCTACAGGGGGAGCTCCTACGAGCAGTACTTC; cdr3_aa: CASSIYRGSSYEQYF
v_call: TRBV12-3/TRBV12-4; d_call: NA; j_call: TRBJ1-4; clone_size: few; cdr3_length: 12; cdr3_nt: TGTGCCAGTACTCAAGAGAATGAAAAACTGTTTTTT; cdr3_aa: CASTQENEKLFF
v_call: TRBV7-2; d_call: NA; j_call: TRBJ2-3; clone_size: few; cdr3_length: 16; cdr3_nt: TGTGCCAGCAGCCCCGACGGACTATTTCGCACAGATACGCAGTATTTT; cdr3_aa: CASSPDGLFRTDTQYF
v_call: TRBV4-1; d_call: NA; j_call: TRBJ2-7; clone_size: NA; cdr3_length: 14; cdr3_nt: TGCGCCAGCAGCCAACGAGACACTAACTACGAGCAGTACTTC; cdr3_aa: CASSQRDTNYEQYF
v_call: TRBV20-1; d_call: TRBD2; j_call: TRBJ2-3; clone_size: once; cdr3_length: 12; cdr3_nt: TGCAGTGCCGTACGGGGGGAAAGTACGCAGTATTTT; cdr3_aa: CSAVRGESTQYF
v_call: TRBV4-2; d_call: TRBD2; j_call: TRBJ2-1; clone_size: NA; cdr3_length: 14; cdr3_nt: TGTGCCAGCAGCCCCCGGGAGGTATACAATGAGCAGTTCTTC; cdr3_aa: CASSPREVYNEQFF
v_call: TRBV19; d_call: NA; j_call: TRBJ2-3; clone_size: NA; cdr3_length: 18; cdr3_nt: TGTGCCAGTAGTATGTTTCGTGATTGGATGGCTAACACAGATACGCAGTATTTT; cdr3_aa: CASSMFRDWMANTDTQYF
v_call: TRBV24-1; d_call: TRBD2; j_call: TRBJ2-3; clone_size: few; cdr3_length: 14; cdr3_nt: TGTGCCACCAGTGATTCGCGGGGGGTAGGTACGCAGTATTTT; cdr3_aa: CATSDSRGVGTQYF
v_call: TRBV3-1; d_call: TRBD2; j_call: TRBJ2-5; clone_size: NA; cdr3_length: 17; cdr3_nt: TGTGCCAGCAGCCAAGTCCCCTCAGCGGGGGGTGGAGAGACCCAGTACTTC; cdr3_aa: CASSQVPSAGGGETQYF
v_call: TRBV6-1; d_call: TRBD2; j_call: TRBJ2-1; clone_size: NA; cdr3_length: 15; cdr3_nt: TGTGCCAGCAGGACTAGCGGTAACTCCTACAATGAGCAGTTCTTC; cdr3_aa: CASRTSGNSYNEQFF
v_call: TRBV11-1; d_call: TRBD2; j_call: TRBJ2-2; clone_size: few; cdr3_length: 16; cdr3_nt: TGTGCCAGCAGCCCCGCCGGGACTACGAACACCGGGGAGCTGTTTTTT; cdr3_aa: CASSPAGTTNTGELFF
v_call: TRBV12-3/TRBV12-4; d_call: NA; j_call: TRBJ2-7; clone_size: NA; cdr3_length: 14; cdr3_nt: TGTGCCACGGGACAGAGGCTAGCGATTCACGAGCAGTACTTC; cdr3_aa: CATGQRLAIHEQYF
v_call: TRBV18; d_call: NA; j_call: TRBJ1-5; clone_size: NA; cdr3_length: 16; cdr3_nt: TGTGCCAGCTCACCACGGGGGCACAATAGCAATCAGCCCCAGCATTTT; cdr3_aa: CASSPRGHNSNQPQHF
v_call: TRBV12-3/TRBV12-4; d_call: NA; j_call: TRBJ2-1; clone_size: NA; cdr3_length: 13; cdr3_nt: TGTGCCAGCAGTTTCGTAGCAGACAATGAGCAGTTCTTC; cdr3_aa: CASSFVADNEQFF
v_call: TRBV5-1; d_call: NA; j_call: TRBJ2-1; clone_size: NA; cdr3_length: 15; cdr3_nt: TGCGCCAGCAGCCGGACGAGTTTAGACGGTCATGAGCAGTTCTTC; cdr3_aa: CASSRTSLDGHEQFF
v_call: TRBV9; d_call: TRBD1; j_call: TRBJ2-3; clone_size: NA; cdr3_length: 15; cdr3_nt: TGTGCCAGCAGTCCCGGGACAGGCGCCGATGGTACGCAGTATTTT; cdr3_aa: CASSPGTGADGTQYF